Detailed here is one T cell receptor (beta chain). Its antigen is currently unknown. TCRbeta library construction was performed incorporating unique molecular identifiers. TCRdb re-derived calls from the PCR reads in MiXCR, one entry per CDR3 protein. The sample shows approximately 800,000 distinct CDR3 sequences, about 16% of them seen only once. This sample was included in a study of T-cell reconstitution after alpha-beta-depleted transplantation in children. Findings and limits, study-wide: Some patients owed their high day-60 TCRbeta diversity to surviving recipient T cells and thymic progenitors. At the one-year point after transplant, T-cell counts and TCRbeta diversity were found to come mostly from T cells that had been newly produced. Several hundred expanded graft clones reportedly gave rise to the alpha-beta T cells present about two months after transplant.

The sequence was obtained from a male patient aged 10 to 17 who had a stem cell transplant for acute lymphoblastic leukemia, so the T cells may come from the graft donor. Sample: PBMCs, mostly from graft donor cells, taken 360 days after TCRalphabeta/CD19-depleted stem cell transplant.

The CDR3 region is CASSPQPTAYEQYF. CDR3 nucleotides: TGCGCCAGCAGCCCCCAACCGACGGCCTACGAGCAGTACTTC. The chain recombines TRBV5-1 with TRBJ2-7; no definite D call. The CDR3 is made up of 14 amino acids. CDR1 and CDR2 (germline): SGHRS, YFSETQ. Trimming took 4 bases from V and 2 from J, leaving 13 bases between them.